The clone carrying this T cell receptor (beta chain) showed up just a few times. This specimen belongs to a study of patients and donors after allogeneic stem cell transplantation. TCRdb used MiXCR to reprocess the RT-PCR reads, holding one entry per CDR3 protein. Of more than 150,000 distinct CDR3 sequences listed, around two fifths were seen once; the top ten hold about 33%. Trimming shortened V by 2 bases and J by 5 bases, and 4 bases separated the two germline ends. The CDR3 runs to 12 residues. The rearrangement joins TRBV12-3 or TRBV12-4 to TRBJ1-5; D not certain. The sequence came from a human donor who was either an allogeneic HSCT recipient or a stem cell or donor lymphocyte infusion donor (not recorded which). It is not recorded whose cells these are; they may come from a transplant donor. Sequences were obtained from blood, either unsorted or a sorted T cell fraction (not recorded which). The CDR3 region has the DNA TGTGCCAGCAGTTTACGGGATCAGCCCCAGCATTTT. Amino acid sequence: CASSLRDQPQHF.